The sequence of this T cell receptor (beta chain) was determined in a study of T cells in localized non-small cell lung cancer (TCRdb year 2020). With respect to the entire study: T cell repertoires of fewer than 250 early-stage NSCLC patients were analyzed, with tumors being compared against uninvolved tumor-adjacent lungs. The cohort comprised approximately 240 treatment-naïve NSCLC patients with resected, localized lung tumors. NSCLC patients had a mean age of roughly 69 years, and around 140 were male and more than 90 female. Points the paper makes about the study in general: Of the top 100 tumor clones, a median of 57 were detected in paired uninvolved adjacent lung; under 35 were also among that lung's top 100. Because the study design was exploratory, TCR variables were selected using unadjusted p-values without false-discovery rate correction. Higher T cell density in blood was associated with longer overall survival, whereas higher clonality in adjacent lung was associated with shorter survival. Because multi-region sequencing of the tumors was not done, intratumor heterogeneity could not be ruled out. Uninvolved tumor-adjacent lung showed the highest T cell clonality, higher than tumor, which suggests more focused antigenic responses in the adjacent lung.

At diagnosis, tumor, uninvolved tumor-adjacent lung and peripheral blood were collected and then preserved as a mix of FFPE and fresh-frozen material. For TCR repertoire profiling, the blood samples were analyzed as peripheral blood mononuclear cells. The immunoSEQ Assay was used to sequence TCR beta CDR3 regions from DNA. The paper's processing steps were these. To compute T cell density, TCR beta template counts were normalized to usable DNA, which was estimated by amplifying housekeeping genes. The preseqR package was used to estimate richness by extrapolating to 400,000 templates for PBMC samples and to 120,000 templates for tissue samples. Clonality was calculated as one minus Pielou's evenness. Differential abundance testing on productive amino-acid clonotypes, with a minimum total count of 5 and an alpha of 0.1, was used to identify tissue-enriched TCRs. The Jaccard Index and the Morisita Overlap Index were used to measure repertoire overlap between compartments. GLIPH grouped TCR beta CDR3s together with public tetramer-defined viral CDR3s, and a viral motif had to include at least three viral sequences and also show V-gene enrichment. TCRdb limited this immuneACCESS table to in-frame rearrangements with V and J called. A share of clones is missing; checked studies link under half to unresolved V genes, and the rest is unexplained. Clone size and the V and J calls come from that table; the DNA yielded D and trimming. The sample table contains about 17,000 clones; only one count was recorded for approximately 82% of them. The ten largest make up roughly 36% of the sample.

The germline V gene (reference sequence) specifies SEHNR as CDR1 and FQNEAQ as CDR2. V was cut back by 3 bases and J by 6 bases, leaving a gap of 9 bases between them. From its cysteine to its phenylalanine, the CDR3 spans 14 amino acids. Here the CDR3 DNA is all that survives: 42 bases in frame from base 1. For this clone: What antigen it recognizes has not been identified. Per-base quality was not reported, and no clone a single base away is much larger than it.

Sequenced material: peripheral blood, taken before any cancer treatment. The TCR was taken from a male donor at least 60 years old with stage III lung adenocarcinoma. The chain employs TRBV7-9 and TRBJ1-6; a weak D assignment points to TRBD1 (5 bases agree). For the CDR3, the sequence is CASSFFGGNSPLHF. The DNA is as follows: TGTGCCAGCAGCTTTTTTGGGGGTAATTCACCCCTCCACTTT.